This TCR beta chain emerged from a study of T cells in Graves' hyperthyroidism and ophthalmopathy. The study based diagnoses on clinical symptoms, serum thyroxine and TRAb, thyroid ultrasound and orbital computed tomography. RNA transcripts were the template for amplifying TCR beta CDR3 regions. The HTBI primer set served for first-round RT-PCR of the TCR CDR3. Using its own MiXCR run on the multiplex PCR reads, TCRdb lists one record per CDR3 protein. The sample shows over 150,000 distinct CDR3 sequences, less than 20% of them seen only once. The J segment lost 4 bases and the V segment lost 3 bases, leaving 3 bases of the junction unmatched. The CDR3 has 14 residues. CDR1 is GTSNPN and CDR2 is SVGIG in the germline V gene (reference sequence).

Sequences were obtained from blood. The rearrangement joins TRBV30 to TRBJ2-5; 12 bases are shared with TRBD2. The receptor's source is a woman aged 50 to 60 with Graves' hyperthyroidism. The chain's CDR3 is CAWRLAGGLETQYF. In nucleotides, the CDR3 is TGTGCCTGGAGGCTAGCGGGAGGGTTAGAGACCCAGTACTTC.